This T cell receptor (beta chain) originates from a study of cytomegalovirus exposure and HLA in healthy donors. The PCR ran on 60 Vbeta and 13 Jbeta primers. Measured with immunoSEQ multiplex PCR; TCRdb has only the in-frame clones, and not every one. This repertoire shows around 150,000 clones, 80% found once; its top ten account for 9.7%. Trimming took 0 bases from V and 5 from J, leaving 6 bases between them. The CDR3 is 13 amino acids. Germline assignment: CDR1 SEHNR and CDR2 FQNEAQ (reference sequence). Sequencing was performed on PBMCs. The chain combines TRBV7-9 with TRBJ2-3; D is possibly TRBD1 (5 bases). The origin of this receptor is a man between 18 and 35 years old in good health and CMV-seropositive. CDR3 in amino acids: CASSLAQGDTQYF. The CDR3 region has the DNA TGTGCCAGCAGCTTAGCGCAGGGAGATACGCAGTATTTT. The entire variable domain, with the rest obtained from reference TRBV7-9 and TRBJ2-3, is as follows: DTGVSQNPRHKITKRGQNVTFRCDPISEHNRLYWYRQTLGQGPEFLTYFQNEAQLEKSRLLSDRFSAERPKGSFSTLEIQRTEQGDSAMYLCASSLAQGDTQYFGPGTRLTVL.